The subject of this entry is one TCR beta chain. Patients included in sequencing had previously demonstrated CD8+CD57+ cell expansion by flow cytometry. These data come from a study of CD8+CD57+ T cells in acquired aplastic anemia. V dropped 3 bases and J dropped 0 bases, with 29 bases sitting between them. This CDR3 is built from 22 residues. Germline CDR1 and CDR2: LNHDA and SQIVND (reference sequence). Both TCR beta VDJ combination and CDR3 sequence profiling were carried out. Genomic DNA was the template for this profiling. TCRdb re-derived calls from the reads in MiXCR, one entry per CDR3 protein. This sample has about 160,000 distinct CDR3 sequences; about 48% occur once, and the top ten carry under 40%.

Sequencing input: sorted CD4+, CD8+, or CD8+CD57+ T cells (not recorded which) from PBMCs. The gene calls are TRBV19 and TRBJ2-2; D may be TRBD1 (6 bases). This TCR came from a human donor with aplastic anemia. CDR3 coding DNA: TGTGCCAGTAGTATCCCGTCGCCAGGGGTGGTTCGTGACCTCTCGAACACCGGGGAGCTGTTTTTT. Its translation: CASSIPSPGVVRDLSNTGELFF.